These 15 T cell receptor beta chains were all obtained from the same sample, sequenced in a study of OX40 agonist ivuxolimab in advanced cancers. The assay was immunoSEQ multiplex PCR, and TCRdb's table has in-frame clones only and misses some. Found here are 30,000 to 40,000 clones, 89% of them singletons; the top ten hold 36%. Sample: CD4+ or CD8+ T cells sorted from blood, taken in a trial of the OX40 agonist ivuxolimab. These receptors all come from an adult with an advanced solid tumor such as melanoma, head and neck, liver or kidney cancer.

Here the CDR3 DNA reads TGTGCCAGTAGTCCGTCTAGCGGGGGTAGTGTAAATGAGCAGTTCTTC. Residues: CASSPSSGGSVNEQFF. The V call is TRBV19, the J call TRBJ2-1; 10 nucleotides match TRBD2. The germline CDR1 and CDR2 sequences are LNHDA and SQIVND (reference sequence). This CDR3 is 16 amino acids long. V lost 5 bases to trimming and J lost 7 bases; unmatched junction nucleotides: 11.

The gene calls are TRBV27 and TRBJ2-5; 11 bases agree with TRBD2. Germline V gene data show CDR1 as MNHEY and CDR2 as SMNVEV (reference sequence). V dropped 5 bases and J dropped 3; count of bases not matched to a gene: 5. The CDR3 is made up of 15 amino acids. The CDR3 sequence is CASSPGTSGKETQYF. CDR3 nucleotide sequence: TGTGCCAGCAGTCCAGGGACTAGCGGTAAAGAGACCCAGTACTTC.

The CDR3, as DNA: TGTGCCAGCAGCGTAGGTGGGAGTCGTACGCAGTATTTT. This translates into CASSVGGSRTQYF. The J gene is TRBJ2-3, the V gene TRBV9, with D maybe TRBD2 (5 bases). Trimming cost V 0 bases and J 8 bases, with 10 bases left between them. Germline values: CDR1 SGDLS, CDR2 YYNGEE. The CDR3 is 13 amino acids.

The genes are TRBV29-1 and TRBJ1-3; perhaps TRBD1 as D (6 bases). Germline-derived CDR1 and CDR2 are SQVTM and ANQGSEA. V lost 0 bases and J lost 9, with 18 bases in between. The CDR3 contains 15 residues. The chain's CDR3 is CSVEDQQGPPSTIYF. CDR3 nucleotide sequence: TGCAGCGTTGAAGATCAGCAGGGGCCCCCGAGCACCATATATTTT.

The chain joins TRBV7-8 to TRBJ2-2; TRBD2 might be the D (5 bases). V gave up 5 bases and J gave up 0 bases, with 10 bases separating them. The CDR3 is made up of 15 amino acids. CDR1 SGHVS and CDR2 FQNEAQ come from the germline V gene. The CDR3 region has the DNA TGTGCCAGCAGCGGTAGCGTAGCGAACACCGGGGAGCTGTTTTTT. It translates to CASSGSVANTGELFF.

The rearrangement uses TRBV9 and TRBJ2-1; 10 bases match TRBD2. The CDR3 is 19 residues long. Germline values: CDR1 SGDLS, CDR2 YYNGEE. The V gene end was trimmed by 6 bases and the J gene end by 4 bases; junction bases not matched to a gene: 19. Here the CDR3 reads CASTPQVGSSGSGYNEQFF. The DNA for the CDR3 is TGTGCCAGCACCCCCCAGGTTGGGTCTAGCGGGAGTGGATACAATGAGCAGTTCTTC.

The chain carries TRBV27 and TRBJ2-7; TRBD1 might be the D (7 bases). The CDR3 contains 14 residues. V gave up 7 bases and J gave up 5 bases, with 18 bases separating them. CDR1 and CDR2 from the germline V gene are MNHEY and SMNVEV (reference sequence). In DNA, the CDR3 is TGTGCCAGCACCGATGGAGGGGGCGGCGACGAGCAGTACTTC. It yields the protein CASTDGGGGDEQYF.

The chain has TRBV29-1 and TRBJ2-6; a possible D gene is TRBD2 (5 bases). Deletions cut 1 base from V and 4 bases from J, with 11 bases between. The germline V gene has CDR1 SQVTM and CDR2 ANQGSEA. The CDR3 loop spans 15 amino acids. Here the CDR3 DNA reads TGCAGCGTTGAAGTTGAGGGCTCCGGGGCCAACGTCCTGACTTTC. It encodes CSVEVEGSGANVLTF.

The genes are TRBV6-5 and TRBJ2-7, with TRBD2 identical over 10 bases. V gave up 5 bases and J gave up 4 bases; unmatched junction bases: 5. CDR1 is MNHEY and CDR2 is SVGAGI in the germline V gene. The CDR3 has 14 amino acids. CDR3 nucleotide sequence: TGTGCCAGCAGTGAGCGGGGGGGCTTTTACGAGCAGTACTTC. Protein product: CASSERGGFYEQYF.

The V gene is TRBV27, the J gene TRBJ2-7; TRBD1 is a possible D gene (6 bases). CDR3 length: 13 residues. V lost 6 bases, J lost 4 bases, and 13 bases lay in between. Germline V gene lookup returns CDR1 MNHEY and CDR2 SMNVEV (reference sequence). The CDR3 DNA reads as TGTGCCAGCAGCACCAATACAGGGTACGAGCAGTACTTC. It yields the protein CASSTNTGYEQYF.

This rearrangement joins TRBV4-2 to TRBJ2-7; D unclear. CDR3 length: 13 residues. V lost 5 bases to trimming and J lost 3 bases, with 11 bases between them. Germline assignment: CDR1 LGHNA and CDR2 YNFKEQ. In DNA, the CDR3 is TGTGCCAGCAGCACGGGCAGGTTCTACGAGCAGTACTTC. This codes for CASSTGRFYEQYF.

The table lists this clone with a few counts. V usage is TRBV2 and J usage is TRBJ1-1, with unresolved D. Germline V CDR1 and CDR2: SNHLY, FYNNEI. The CDR3 contains 12 residues. The V end was cut by 8 bases, the J end by 4 bases, with 11 bases between. The CDR3 protein is CASLPLGTEAFF. The DNA of the CDR3 is TGTGCCAGCCTACCCCTCGGCACTGAAGCTTTCTTT. The variable domain in full, with the rest retrieved from reference TRBV2 and TRBJ1-1, is EPEVTQTPSHQVTQMGQEVILRCVPISNHLYFYWYRQILGQKVEFLVSFYNNEISEKSEIFDDQFSVERPDGSNFTLKIRSTKLEDSAMYFCASLPLGTEAFFGQGTRLTVV.

Only one count was recorded for this clone. This chain connects TRBV7-9 to TRBJ1-5, with D tentatively TRBD1 (6 bases). V was clipped by 1 base and J by 0 bases, with 13 bases between them. This CDR3 is 17 amino acids long. Germline loops: CDR1 SEHNR, CDR2 FQNEAQ (reference sequence). The CDR3 nucleotides are TGTGCCAGCAGCTTAGTCGGGGGGCCTTATAGCAATCAGCCCCAGCATTTT. Translation: CASSLVGGPYSNQPQHF. The full variable domain, rest sourced from reference TRBV7-9 and TRBJ1-5, is DTGVSQNPRHKITKRGQNVTFRCDPISEHNRLYWYRQTLGQGPEFLTYFQNEAQLEKSRLLSDRFSAERPKGSFSTLEIQRTEQGDSAMYLCASSLVGGPYSNQPQHFGDGTRLSIL.

This rearrangement joins TRBV19 to TRBJ1-1; D is ambiguous. Trimming removed 3 bases at V and 4 bases at J, with 9 bases between. Germline values: CDR1 LNHDA, CDR2 SQIVND (reference sequence). There are 13 residues in the CDR3. This CDR3 is CASSITWGTEAFF. CDR3 DNA: TGTGCCAGTAGTATTACCTGGGGCACTGAAGCTTTCTTT.

In its sample, this clone was seen once. V gene TRBV5-6 combines with J gene TRBJ2-5, with 7 positions matching TRBD2. The CDR3 sequence is 13 residues long. The junction had 2 bases not matched to a gene; V was cut back by 4 bases and J by 2 bases. Germline CDR1 is SGHDT and CDR2 is YYEEEE. The CDR3 DNA is TGTGCCAGCAGCCAAGCGGGACAAGAGACCCAGTACTTC. Translation: CASSQAGQETQYF. The full variable domain, with the rest looked up from reference TRBV5-6 and TRBJ2-5, is DAGVTQSPTHLIKTRGQQVTLRCSPKSGHDTVSWYQQALGQGPQFIFQYYEEEERQRGNFPDRFSGHQFPNYSSELNVNALLLGDSALYLCASSQAGQETQYFGPGTRLLVL.